The T cell receptor beta chain described here comes from a study of T cells in Graves' hyperthyroidism and ophthalmopathy. RNA transcripts yielded amplified TCR beta CDR3 regions. Researchers ran a first-round RT-PCR on the TCR CDR3 using the HTBI primer set. Using its own MiXCR run on the multiplex PCR reads, TCRdb lists one record per CDR3 protein. This table has 500,000 to 650,000 distinct CDR3 sequences, around 43% appearing once. The V gene's germline CDR1 is LGHNA and CDR2 YNFKEQ. CDR3 size: 15 residues. The ends were cut back, 1 base at V and 6 bases at J, with 15 bases in the middle. This clonotype was picked up many times.

This clonotype was obtained from an adult woman with Graves' disease, either hyperthyroidism or ophthalmopathy (not recorded which). The sample taken for sequencing was peripheral blood or thyroid tissue (not recorded which). This chain uses TRBV4-2 with TRBJ1-2, with D possibly matching TRBD1 (5 bases). For the CDR3, the DNA is TGTGCCAGCAGCCAAGTGGGGCCCTCGGGGGATGGCTACACCTTC. It yields the protein CASSQVGPSGDGYTF.